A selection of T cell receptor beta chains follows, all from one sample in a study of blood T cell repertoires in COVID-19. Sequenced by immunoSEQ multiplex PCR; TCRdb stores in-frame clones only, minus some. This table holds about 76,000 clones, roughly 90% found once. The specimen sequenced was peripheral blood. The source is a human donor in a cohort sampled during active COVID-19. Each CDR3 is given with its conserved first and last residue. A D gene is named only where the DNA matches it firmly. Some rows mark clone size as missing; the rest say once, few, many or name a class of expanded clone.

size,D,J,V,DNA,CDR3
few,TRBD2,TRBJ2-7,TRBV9,TGTGCCAGCAGCGTCCAAGCGGGAAACTACTACGAGCAGTACTTC,CASSVQAGNYYEQYF
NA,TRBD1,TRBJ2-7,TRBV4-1,TGCGCCAGCAGGTTTCGTGGGACAGGGACATACGAGCAGTACTTC,CASRFRGTGTYEQYF
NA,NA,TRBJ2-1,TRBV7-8,TGTGCCAGCAGCTTAGGGAGGGTTTGGGGGTCCGGGCGGAATGAGCAGTTCTTC,CASSLGRVWGSGRNEQFF
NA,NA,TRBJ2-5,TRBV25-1,TGTGCCAGCAGTGAGAGGGTTGGGGAGACCCAGTACTTC,CASSERVGETQYF
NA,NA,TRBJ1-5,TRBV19,TGTGCCAGTAGTCCCGCAGCGGGGGTGGGTCAGCCCCAGCATTTT,CASSPAAGVGQPQHF
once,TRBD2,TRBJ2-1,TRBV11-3,TGTGCCAGCAGCATAGGACTAGCGGGAGGTGGCAATGAGCAGTTCTTC,CASSIGLAGGGNEQFF
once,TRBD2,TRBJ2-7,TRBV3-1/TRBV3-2,TGTGCCAGCAGCCAAGCGGGAGGGCCCCCCTACGAGCAGTACTTC,CASSQAGGPPYEQYF
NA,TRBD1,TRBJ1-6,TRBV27,TGTGCCAGCAGCCCCGGGACAGGCCCTCGTTCACCCCTCCACTTT,CASSPGTGPRSPLHF
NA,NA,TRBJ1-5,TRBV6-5,TGTGCCAGCGGAACCAGGGGAAGGAATCAGCCCCAGCATTTT,CASGTRGRNQPQHF
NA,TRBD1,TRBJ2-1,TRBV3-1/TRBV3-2,TGTGCCAGCAGCCAAGATCTGGGGACAGGTAACAATGAGCAGTTCTTC,CASSQDLGTGNNEQFF
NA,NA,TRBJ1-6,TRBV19,TGTGCCAGTAGTTCCGCCGGGGGGCCGAATAATTCACCCCTCCACTTT,CASSSAGGPNNSPLHF
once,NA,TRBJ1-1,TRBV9,TGTGCCAGCATGAGGGAGATCAACACTGAAGCTTTCTTT,CASMREINTEAFF
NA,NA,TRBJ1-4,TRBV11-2,TGTGCCAGCAGCTTAGAAATGGAGGCGGGTGAAAAACTGTTTTTT,CASSLEMEAGEKLFF
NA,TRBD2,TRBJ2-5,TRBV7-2,TGTGCCAGCAGCTTCCTAGCGGGAGTTCAAGAGACCCAGTACTTC,CASSFLAGVQETQYF
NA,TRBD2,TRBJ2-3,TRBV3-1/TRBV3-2,TGTGCCAGCAGCCAATCTAGCGGGAGCACAGATACGCAGTATTTT,CASSQSSGSTDTQYF
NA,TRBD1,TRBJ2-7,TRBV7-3,TGTGCCAGCAGCATGGACAGGGGGCGAGAGCAGTACTTC,CASSMDRGREQYF
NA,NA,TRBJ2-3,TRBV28,TGTGCCAGCAGCCTCCCGACGGCGGACACAGATACGCAGTATTTT,CASSLPTADTDTQYF
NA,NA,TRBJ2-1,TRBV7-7,TGTGCTAGCAGCTTAGTCGGCAGGGTTGGCAATGAGCAGTTCTTC,CASSLVGRVGNEQFF
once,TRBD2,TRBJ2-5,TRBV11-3,TGTGCCAGCAGCTTAGGATGGACTAGCGGGGGGGCAGAGACCCAGTACTTC,CASSLGWTSGGAETQYF
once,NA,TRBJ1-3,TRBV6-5,TGTGCCAGCAGGCTGACAGACCACTCTGGAAACACCATATATTTT,CASRLTDHSGNTIYF
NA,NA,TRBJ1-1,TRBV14,TGTGCCAGCAGTCCTCGACAGAACACTGAAGCTTTCTTT,CASSPRQNTEAFF
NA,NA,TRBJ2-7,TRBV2,TGTGCCAGCAGTGAGGGCAGCACCTACGAGCAGTACTTC,CASSEGSTYEQYF
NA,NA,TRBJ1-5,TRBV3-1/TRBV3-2,TGTGCCAGCAGCCAAGGAGGGGGGGATCAGCCCCAGCATTTT,CASSQGGGDQPQHF
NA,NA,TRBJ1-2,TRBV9,TGTGCCAGCAGCCAGGGATGGGCAGGCGCTAACTATGGCTACACCTTC,CASSQGWAGANYGYTF
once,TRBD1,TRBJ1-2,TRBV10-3,TGTGCCGTACGGGGACAGACTAACTATGGCTACACCTTC,CAVRGQTNYGYTF
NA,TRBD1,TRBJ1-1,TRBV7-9,TGTGCCAGCAGCGAACAGGGGGCTGAAGCTTTCTTT,CASSEQGAEAFF
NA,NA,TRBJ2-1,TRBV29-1,TGCAGCGTTGACCGCCAGGGATACAATGAGCAGTTCTTC,CSVDRQGYNEQFF
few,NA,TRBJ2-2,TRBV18,TGTGCCAGCTCACGTGGGAGGACCCGATGGACCGGGGAGCTGTTTTTT,CASSRGRTRWTGELFF
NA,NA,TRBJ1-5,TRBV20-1,TGCAGTGCTAAGACAGGCCAGCCCCAGCATTTT,CSAKTGQPQHF
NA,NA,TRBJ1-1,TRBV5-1,TGCGCCAGCAGCTCCCCAGGTAACACTGAAGCTTTCTTT,CASSSPGNTEAFF
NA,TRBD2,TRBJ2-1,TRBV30,TGTGCCTGGAGTGGAAAACTAGCGGCCTCCTACAATGAGCAGTTCTTC,CAWSGKLAASYNEQFF
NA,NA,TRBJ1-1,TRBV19,TGTGCCAGTAGTATCGGACAGAGTGAAGCTTTCTTT,CASSIGQSEAFF
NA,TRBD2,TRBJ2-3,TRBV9,TGTGCCAGCACCTCCCTTCAGACTAGCGGGGGGGCTGGAGATACGCAGTATTTT,CASTSLQTSGGAGDTQYF